Described below is a single T cell receptor (beta chain) sequence and its context. Its antigen is still unknown. This sample was included in a study of cytomegalovirus exposure and HLA in healthy donors. Findings and caveats of the study: Follow-up analysis later connected one missense variant in DCLRE1C with trimming of TCR beta V- and J-genes. There were three CMV-associated chains whose specificity for CMV antigens was confirmed in vitro.

The PCR had 60 Vbeta and 13 Jbeta primers. The table came from immunoSEQ multiplex PCR; TCRdb's copy has only in-frame clones and leaves some out. The sample lists 130,000 or so clones, about 80% occurring once. This sequence originates from a woman between 35 and 50 years old in good health and CMV-seronegative. Input material: PBMCs.

CDR3 DNA sequence: TGCGCCAGCAGCTCCCGCCCGGAAGGAGTCAACGAGCAGTACTTC. Amino acid sequence: CASSSRPEGVNEQYF. The rearrangement links TRBV5-1 to TRBJ2-7; D gene ambiguous. V lost 3 bases, J lost 5 bases, and 18 bases lay in between. Germline assignment: CDR1 SGHRS and CDR2 YFSETQ. The CDR3 contains 15 residues.